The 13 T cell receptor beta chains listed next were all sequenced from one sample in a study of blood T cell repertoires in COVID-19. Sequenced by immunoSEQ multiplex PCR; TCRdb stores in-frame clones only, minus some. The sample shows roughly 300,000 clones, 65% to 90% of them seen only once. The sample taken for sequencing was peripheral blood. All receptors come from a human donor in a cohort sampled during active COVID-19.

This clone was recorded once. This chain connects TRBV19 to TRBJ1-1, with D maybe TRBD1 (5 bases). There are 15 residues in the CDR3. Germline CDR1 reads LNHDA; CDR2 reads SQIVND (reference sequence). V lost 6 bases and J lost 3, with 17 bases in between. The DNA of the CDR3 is TGTGCCAGTAGCTCGGGACTCGGAGGCTACACTGAAGCTTTCTTT. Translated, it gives CASSSGLGGYTEAFF.

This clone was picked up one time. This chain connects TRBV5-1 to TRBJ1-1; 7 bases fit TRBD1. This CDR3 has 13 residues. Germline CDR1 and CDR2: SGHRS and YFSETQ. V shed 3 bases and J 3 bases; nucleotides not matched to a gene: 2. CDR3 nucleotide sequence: TGCGCCAGCAGCTCCGGACAGGACACTGAAGCTTTCTTT. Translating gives CASSSGQDTEAFF. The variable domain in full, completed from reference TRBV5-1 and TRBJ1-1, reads KAGVTQTPRYLIKTRGQQVTLSCSPISGHRSVSWYQQTPGQGLQFLFEYFSETQRNKGNFPGRFSGRQFSNSRSEMNVSTLELGDSALYLCASSSGQDTEAFFGQGTRLTVV.

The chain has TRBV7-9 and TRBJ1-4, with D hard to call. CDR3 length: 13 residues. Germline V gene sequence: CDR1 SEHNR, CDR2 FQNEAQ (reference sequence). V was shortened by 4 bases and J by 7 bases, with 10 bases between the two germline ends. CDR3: CASSWSGGEKLFF. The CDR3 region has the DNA TGTGCCAGCAGCTGGTCGGGAGGTGAAAAACTGTTTTTT.

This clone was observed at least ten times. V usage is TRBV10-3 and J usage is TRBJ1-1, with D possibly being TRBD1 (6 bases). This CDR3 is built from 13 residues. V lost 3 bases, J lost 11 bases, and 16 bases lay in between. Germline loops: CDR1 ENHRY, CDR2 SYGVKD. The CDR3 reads CAISDPGVPEAFF. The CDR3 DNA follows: TGTGCCATCAGTGACCCAGGGGTGCCCGAGGCTTTCTTT.

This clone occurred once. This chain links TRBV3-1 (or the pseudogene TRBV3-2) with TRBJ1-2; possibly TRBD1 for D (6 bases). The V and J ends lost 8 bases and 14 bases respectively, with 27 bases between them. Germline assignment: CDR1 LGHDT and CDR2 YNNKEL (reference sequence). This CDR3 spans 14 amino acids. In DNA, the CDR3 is TGTGCCAGCGCCCGAGGGGGGGGTTCTAGGGCGAATACCTTC. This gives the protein CASARGGGSRANTF.

The CDR3 nucleotides are TGTGCCAGCAGCGCAGGTGAGGGAATCCCCTACGAGCAGTACTTC. Protein: CASSAGEGIPYEQYF. The chain recombines TRBV9 with TRBJ2-7; D may be TRBD2 (5 bases). Germline lookup yields CDR1 SGDLS and CDR2 YYNGEE. Deletions cut 3 bases from V and 2 bases from J, with 15 bases between. This CDR3 comprises 15 residues.

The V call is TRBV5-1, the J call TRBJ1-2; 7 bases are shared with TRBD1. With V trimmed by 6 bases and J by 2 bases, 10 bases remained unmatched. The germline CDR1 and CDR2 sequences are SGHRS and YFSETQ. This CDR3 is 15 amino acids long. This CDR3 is CASTRGTAENYGYTF. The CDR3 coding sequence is TGCGCCAGCACACGAGGGACAGCTGAAAACTATGGCTACACCTTC.

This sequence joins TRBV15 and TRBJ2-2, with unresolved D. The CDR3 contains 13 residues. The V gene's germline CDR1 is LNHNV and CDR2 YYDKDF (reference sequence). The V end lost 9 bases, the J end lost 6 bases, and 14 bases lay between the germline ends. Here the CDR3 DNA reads TGTGCCACTCAATGGATGCAGGCCGGGGAGCTGTTTTTT. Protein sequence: CATQWMQAGELFF.

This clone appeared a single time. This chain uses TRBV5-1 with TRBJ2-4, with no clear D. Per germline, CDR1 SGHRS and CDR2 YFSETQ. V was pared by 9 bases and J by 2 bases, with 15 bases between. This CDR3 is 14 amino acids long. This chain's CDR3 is CATSPGVSKNIQYF. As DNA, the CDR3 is TGCGCCACCTCCCCAGGCGTGTCCAAAAACATTCAGTACTTC.

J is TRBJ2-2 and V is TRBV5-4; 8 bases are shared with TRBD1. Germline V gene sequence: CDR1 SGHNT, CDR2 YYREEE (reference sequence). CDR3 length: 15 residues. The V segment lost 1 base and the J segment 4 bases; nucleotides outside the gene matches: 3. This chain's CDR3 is CASSLRQGSTGELFF. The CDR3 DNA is TGTGCCAGCAGCTTGCGACAGGGGAGCACCGGGGAGCTGTTTTTT.

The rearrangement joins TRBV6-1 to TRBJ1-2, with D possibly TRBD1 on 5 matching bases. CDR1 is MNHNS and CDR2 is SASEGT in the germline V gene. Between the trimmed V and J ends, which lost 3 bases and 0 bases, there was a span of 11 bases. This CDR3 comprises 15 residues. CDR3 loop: CASSEGPLANYGYTF. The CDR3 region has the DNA TGTGCCAGCAGTGAGGGGCCTTTAGCTAACTATGGCTACACCTTC.

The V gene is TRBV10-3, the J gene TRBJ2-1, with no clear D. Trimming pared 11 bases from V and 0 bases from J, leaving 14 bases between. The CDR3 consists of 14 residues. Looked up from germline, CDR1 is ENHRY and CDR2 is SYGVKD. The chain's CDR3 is CAARSVSSYNEQFF. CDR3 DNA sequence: TGTGCCGCCCGAAGCGTAAGCTCCTACAATGAGCAGTTCTTC.

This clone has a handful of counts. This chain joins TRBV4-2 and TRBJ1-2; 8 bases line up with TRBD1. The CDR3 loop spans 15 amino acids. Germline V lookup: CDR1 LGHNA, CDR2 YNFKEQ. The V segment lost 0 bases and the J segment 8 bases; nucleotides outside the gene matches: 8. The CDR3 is CASSQDSPGQDGYTF. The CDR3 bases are TGTGCCAGCAGCCAAGATTCGCCGGGACAGGACGGCTACACCTTC.